Listed below are T cell receptor beta chains from one sample, sequenced in a study of shared clonotypes between healthy human individuals. Using immunoSEQ multiplex PCR, the repertoire was profiled, and TCRdb retains in-frame clones only, with some absent. The data hold some 2.3 million clones, with 80% to 95% observed a single time. Sequencing input: naive CD4+ T cells from PBMCs. These receptors were taken from a man aged 18 to 30 in good health. Some clones in this sample may be carry-over from other donors' samples. CDR3s leave out the opening cysteine and the closing phenylalanine or tryptophan. Fields, in order: V gene, J gene, CDR3 protein.

v_call: TRBV19; j_call: TRBJ2-1; cdr3_aa: ASSMGGRVGNEQF
v_call: TRBV5-5; j_call: TRBJ1-5; cdr3_aa: ASSLVQGVVSNQPQH
v_call: TRBV28; j_call: TRBJ2-5; cdr3_aa: APGGESQETQY
v_call: TRBV29-1; j_call: TRBJ2-1; cdr3_aa: SVEEGTGGTYNEQF
v_call: TRBV6-4; j_call: TRBJ1-5; cdr3_aa: ASRDRGSNQPQH
v_call: TRBV18; j_call: TRBJ2-5; cdr3_aa: ASSPPPGETQY
v_call: TRBV5-1; j_call: TRBJ2-3; cdr3_aa: ASSNGGTTDTQY
v_call: TRBV7-9; j_call: TRBJ1-2; cdr3_aa: ASSFTIQGSKGYT
v_call: TRBV5-1; j_call: TRBJ1-3; cdr3_aa: ASSASTGVGLSGNTIY
v_call: TRBV11-3; j_call: TRBJ2-1; cdr3_aa: PYAWPAMASGYNEQF
v_call: TRBV28; j_call: TRBJ2-3; cdr3_aa: ASSLAPGSGTDTQY
v_call: TRBV7-3; j_call: TRBJ2-3; cdr3_aa: ASSLISSTDTQY
v_call: TRBV5-1; j_call: TRBJ1-4; cdr3_aa: ASSGSGQGSEKLF
v_call: TRBV9; j_call: TRBJ2-2; cdr3_aa: ASSVARGSGELF
v_call: TRBV28; j_call: TRBJ2-7; cdr3_aa: ASSLPGQNYEQY
v_call: TRBV7-2; j_call: TRBJ2-1; cdr3_aa: ASSLFGGRHNEQF
v_call: TRBV28; j_call: TRBJ2-7; cdr3_aa: ASSFGLGGEQY
v_call: TRBV11-2; j_call: TRBJ1-1; cdr3_aa: ASSQTGSGAF
v_call: TRBV7-2; j_call: TRBJ1-4; cdr3_aa: ASSSRPLLRGTEKLF
v_call: TRBV2; j_call: TRBJ2-5; cdr3_aa: ASNTGIQTQY
v_call: TRBV6-1; j_call: TRBJ2-1; cdr3_aa: ATKGSYNEQF
v_call: TRBV6-5; j_call: TRBJ1-1; cdr3_aa: ASKAGAANTEAF
v_call: TRBV4-2; j_call: TRBJ1-5; cdr3_aa: ASKQGPHSNQPQH
v_call: TRBV7-3; j_call: TRBJ2-3; cdr3_aa: ASSRLAGTDTQY
v_call: TRBV7-2; j_call: TRBJ2-3; cdr3_aa: ASSPGQGAVDTQY
v_call: TRBV5-1; j_call: TRBJ2-3; cdr3_aa: ASSLGQGGTDTQY
v_call: TRBV29-1; j_call: TRBJ1-1; cdr3_aa: SVDGSKNAEAF
v_call: TRBV5-4; j_call: TRBJ2-1; cdr3_aa: ASSLEGQTYNEQF
v_call: TRBV7-9; j_call: TRBJ2-7; cdr3_aa: ASSSLGQGSYEQY
v_call: TRBV10-1; j_call: TRBJ2-3; cdr3_aa: ASGSGGEADTQY
v_call: TRBV30; j_call: TRBJ2-2; cdr3_aa: AWLPSGSWTGELF
v_call: TRBV7-2; j_call: TRBJ2-7; cdr3_aa: ASSLVEPPYEQY
v_call: TRBV27; j_call: TRBJ2-7; cdr3_aa: ASSLLGQGSHEQY
v_call: TRBV29-1; j_call: TRBJ1-1; cdr3_aa: SVQDTIEAF
v_call: TRBV6-5; j_call: TRBJ2-3; cdr3_aa: ASSGYSGGDTQY
v_call: TRBV18; j_call: TRBJ1-3; cdr3_aa: ASSREAGNTIY
v_call: TRBV28; j_call: TRBJ1-2; cdr3_aa: ASSSIPANYGYT
v_call: TRBV18; j_call: TRBJ2-7; cdr3_aa: ASSRATIYEQY
v_call: TRBV2; j_call: TRBJ2-5; cdr3_aa: ASSEKGLAGVWTQY
v_call: TRBV5-4; j_call: TRBJ2-1; cdr3_aa: ASSSRTGTRGNEQF
v_call: TRBV6-1; j_call: TRBJ1-2; cdr3_aa: ASRGPQGISYT
v_call: TRBV30; j_call: TRBJ1-5; cdr3_aa: AWTRKGGYQPQH